Reported below is one T cell receptor beta chain. The data originate from a study of cytomegalovirus exposure and HLA in healthy donors. Germline V gives CDR1 MRHNA, CDR2 SNTAGT. V lost 2 bases and J 3 bases, leaving 4 bases between the germline ends. The CDR3 loop spans 13 amino acids. This PCR relied on a set of 60 Vbeta primers and 13 Jbeta primers. TCRdb's copy holds only in-frame clones and misses some; the assay was immunoSEQ multiplex PCR. The table includes some 90,000 clones, about four fifths detected once. The clonotype originates from a female donor in good health and CMV-seropositive. The chain employs TRBV6-4 and TRBJ2-2, with D unclear. What was sequenced was PBMCs. The CDR3 coding sequence is TGTGCCAGCAGTGACGCGGACACCGGGGAGCTGTTTTTT. Protein product: CASSDADTGELFF.